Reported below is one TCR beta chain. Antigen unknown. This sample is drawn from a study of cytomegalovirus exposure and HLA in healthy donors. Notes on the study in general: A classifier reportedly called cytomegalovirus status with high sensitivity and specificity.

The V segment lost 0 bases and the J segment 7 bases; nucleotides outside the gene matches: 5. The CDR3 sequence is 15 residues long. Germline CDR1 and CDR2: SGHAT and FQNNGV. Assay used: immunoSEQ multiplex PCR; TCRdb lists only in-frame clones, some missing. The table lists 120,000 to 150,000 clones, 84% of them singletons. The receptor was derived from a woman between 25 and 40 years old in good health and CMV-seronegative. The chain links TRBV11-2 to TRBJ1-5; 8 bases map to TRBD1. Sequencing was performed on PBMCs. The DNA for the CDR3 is TGTGCCAGCAGCTTAGATCCGTCAGGGGGCCAGCCCCAGCATTTT. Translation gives CASSLDPSGGQPQHF.